Listed below are T cell receptor beta chains from one sample, sequenced in a study of blood T cell repertoires in COVID-19. TCRdb's copy holds only in-frame clones and misses some; the assay was immunoSEQ multiplex PCR. The sample records 110,000 to 150,000 clones, 80% to 90% being singletons. Material for sequencing was peripheral blood. The receptors were gathered from a man aged 55 to 70 with active or convalescent COVID-19. Each CDR3 is given with its conserved first and last residue.

CDR3: CASGRSQVVGAPVYF
V: TRBV6-5
length: 15

CDR3: CATRGWQGASGANVLTF
V: TRBV28
length: 17

CDR3: CAITGLRGPETEKLFF
V: TRBV3-1/TRBV3-2
length: 16

CDR3: CASSQDPGLTGNEQFF
V: TRBV4-3
length: 16

CDR3: CASSYSGLNTGELFF
V: TRBV11-3
length: 15

CDR3: CASSRTGNLLDGDTQYF
V: TRBV18
length: 17

CDR3: CASSLRSTGTEAFF
V: TRBV11-2
length: 14

CDR3: CASSEAVGRGSSYNEQFF
V: TRBV6-1
length: 18

CDR3: CASSLYYEQYF
V: TRBV7-2
length: 11

CDR3: CASNGDRGNSPLHF
V: TRBV28
length: 14

CDR3: CASSFAGSYNSPLHF
V: TRBV7-8
length: 15

CDR3: CASSTSGLAYEQYF
V: TRBV2
length: 14

CDR3: CASSYPGGAGTGELFF
V: TRBV6-6
length: 16

CDR3: CASSKGQERDISREQYF
V: TRBV19
length: 17

CDR3: CASDGGQETQYF
V: TRBV12-3/TRBV12-4
length: 12

CDR3: CASRLGLAETQYF
V: TRBV6-5
length: 13

CDR3: CASSETSGLADTQYF
V: TRBV9
length: 15

CDR3: CASSLVAVAGETQYF
V: TRBV5-1
length: 15

CDR3: CASSLGQGAQGEQYF
V: TRBV9
length: 15

CDR3: CASSREETGGWETQYF
V: TRBV4-1
length: 16

CDR3: CASSRGTRTTSGYTF
V: TRBV6-6
length: 15

CDR3: CASSFALGGGEDGYTF
V: TRBV7-9
length: 16

CDR3: CASSLTGGSSYEQYF
V: TRBV7-2
length: 15